The clone carrying this TCR beta chain occurred a few times. Its antigen remains unidentified. The data derive from a study of beta chain features in type 1 diabetes. Across the study: Age and gender were similar between patients and healthy donors, as were cell yields.

Of the isolated RNA, all was reverse transcribed, and so the sequenced material was expressed TCRB transcripts. The data were produced by immunoSEQ multiplex PCR, yet TCRdb's version contains in-frame clones alone and is incomplete. Altogether hundreds of thousands of clones are present, about an eighth being singletons, with the ten largest covering less than 0.025%. Overall study results and limits: Type 1 diabetes patients showed a moderate but significant shortening of TCRB CDR3s in all four CD4+ subsets.

V was trimmed by 0 bases and J by 5 bases, leaving 11 bases between them. Germline V gene lookup returns CDR1 SGHRS and CDR2 YFSETQ. CDR3 length equals 14 residues. Averaging roughly 100 mL, one heparinised blood draw was given by each donor. Purity exceeding 95% was reached by all sorted populations. The chain links TRBV5-1 to TRBJ1-1; maybe TRBD1 (6 bases). This sequence was found in a man aged 18 to 35 with type 1 diabetes. Input material: naive CD4+ T cells from blood. The CDR3 is CASSLEAGETEAFF. The DNA for the CDR3 is TGCGCCAGCAGCTTGGAAGCAGGGGAAACTGAAGCTTTCTTT.